Below are 3 T cell receptor beta chains sequenced from a single sample in a study of blood T cell repertoires in COVID-19. The repertoire was sequenced with immunoSEQ multiplex PCR; TCRdb's copy has only in-frame clones and lacks some. The sample contains about 37,000 clones, over 70% of which appear only once. The sequenced sample consisted of peripheral blood. Every receptor here comes from a man aged 70 or older with COVID-19, enrolled during active disease.

This chain's CDR3 is CASSRQPLITEAFF. The CDR3, as DNA: TGTGCCAGCAGTCGACAGCCCTTGATCACTGAAGCTTTCTTT. The V gene is TRBV27, the J gene TRBJ1-1; D might be TRBD1 (5 bases). Deletions cut 5 bases from V and 4 bases from J, with 14 bases between. CDR1 and CDR2 from the germline V gene are MNHEY and SMNVEV (reference sequence). There are 14 residues in the CDR3.

The chain carries TRBV7-2 and TRBJ2-1; D not certain. CDR3 length: 17 residues. Germline-derived CDR1 and CDR2 are SGHTA and FQGNSA. The V and J ends lost 5 bases and 1 base respectively, with 18 bases between them. The CDR3 protein is CASSLELLASSYNEQFF. As DNA, the CDR3 is TGTGCCAGCAGCCTAGAGTTACTCGCTAGTTCCTACAATGAGCAGTTCTTC.

The CDR3 loop reads CSVESGTGYEQYF. DNA of the CDR3: TGCAGCGTTGAATCTGGGACAGGGTACGAGCAGTACTTC. This chain joins TRBV29-1 and TRBJ2-7; 9 nucleotides line up with TRBD1. There are 13 residues in the CDR3. Germline V gives CDR1 SQVTM, CDR2 ANQGSEA. Trimming took 2 bases from V and 4 from J; bases not matched to a gene: 3.